The 32 T cell receptor beta chains given below trace back to one sample, sequenced in a study of spatial heterogeneity in lung cancer. Sample time point: blood at routine non-recurrence follow-up after resection. TCRdb reprocessed the 5' RACE reads via MiXCR and lists one record per CDR3 protein. Of around 15,000 distinct CDR3 sequences in the sample, roughly 19% were seen once. Material: PBMCs, obtained at follow-up. The source of these receptors is a male donor with early-stage non-small cell lung cancer.

This clonotype appeared a few times. The V gene is TRBV6-2 or TRBV6-3, the J gene TRBJ2-3; 9 nucleotides match TRBD1. With V trimmed by 5 bases and J by 5 bases, 11 bases remained unmatched. Germline V gives CDR1 MNHEY, CDR2 SVGEGT. The CDR3 has 16 residues. The CDR3 sequence: CASSRDREVQVDTQYF. Written as DNA, the CDR3 is TGTGCCAGCAGTCGGGACAGGGAAGTTCAGGTAGATACGCAGTATTTT.

This clonotype was seen a handful of times. This chain links TRBV21-1 with TRBJ2-7; TRBD1, the D gene given by the table, was not confirmed from the DNA. TRBV21-1 is noted as a pseudogene. The CDR3 is made up of 13 amino acids. Here the CDR3 reads CASRRGRLGEQYF. In nucleotides, the CDR3 is TGTGCCAGCAGAAGGGGCAGGCTGGGCGAGCAGTACTTC.

J is TRBJ2-7 and V is TRBV5-4; unclear D gene. This CDR3 contains 13 residues. Germline loops: CDR1 SGHNT, CDR2 YYREEE (reference sequence). V lost 2 bases and J lost 6, with 12 bases in between. In DNA, the CDR3 is TGTGCCAGCAGCTTTCTGGCGGCCCCCGAGCAGTACTTC. Protein sequence: CASSFLAAPEQYF. The full variable domain, with the rest looked up from reference TRBV5-4 and TRBJ2-7, is ETGVTQSPTHLIKTRGQQVTLRCSSQSGHNTVSWYQQALGQGPQFIFQYYREEENGRGNFPPRFSGLQFPNYSSELNVNALELDDSALYLCASSFLAAPEQYFGPGTRLTVT.

This clonotype has only a few counts. V usage is TRBV5-1 and J usage is TRBJ2-1; D is ambiguous. The CDR3 covers 13 residues. Germline loops: CDR1 SGHRS, CDR2 YFSETQ. V was clipped by 0 bases and J by 5 bases, with 6 bases between them. The CDR3 loop reads CASSLESHNEQFF. CDR3 bases: TGCGCCAGCAGCTTGGAAAGTCACAATGAGCAGTTCTTC.

This clonotype was detected ten times or more. The chain joins TRBV6-1 to TRBJ1-1, with no clear D. Germline V gene data show CDR1 as MNHNS and CDR2 as SASEGT. Trimming removed 3 bases from V and 3 bases from J, with 8 bases in between. The CDR3 extends over 13 amino acids. The CDR3 coding sequence is TGTGCCAGCAGTGAGAGACCTTACACTGAAGCTTTCTTT. Translating gives CASSERPYTEAFF.

This clonotype was detected only once. The junction differs from germline at one of its ends, possibly a read error. The chain couples TRBV7-9 to TRBJ2-5; D might be TRBD1 (5 bases). The CDR3 length is 13 residues. Per the germline V gene, CDR1 is SEHNR and CDR2 is FQNEAQ (reference sequence). Written as DNA, the CDR3 is TGTGCCAGCAGCTTGAAGGGGCAAGAGTCCCAGTACTTC. Protein: CASSLKGQESQYF. The variable domain in full, completed from reference TRBV7-9 and TRBJ2-5, reads DTGVSQNPRHKITKRGQNVTFRCDPISEHNRLYWYRQTLGQGPEFLTYFQNEAQLEKSRLLSDRFSAERPKGSFSTLEIQRTEQGDSAMYLCASSLKGQESQYFGPGTRLLVL.

This clonotype was counted between two and nine times. The rearrangement joins TRBV7-2 to TRBJ1-5; D not certain. This CDR3 is built from 14 residues. Deletions cut 1 base from V and 2 bases from J, with 6 bases between. Germline V gene lookup returns CDR1 SGHTA and CDR2 FQGNSA. CDR3 nucleotide sequence: TGTGCCAGCAGCTTAGGCAGACGCAATCAGCCCCAGCATTTT. Translating it yields CASSLGRRNQPQHF.

V is TRBV7-2 and J is TRBJ2-1, with D uncertain. The CDR3 extends over 15 amino acids. Per the germline V gene, CDR1 is SGHTA and CDR2 is FQGNSA. V was pared by 1 base and J by 4 bases, with 11 bases between. In nucleotides, the CDR3 is TGTGCCAGCAGCTTAGTTGGTCAGGAATACAATGAGCAGTTCTTC. Translated: CASSLVGQEYNEQFF.

This clonotype was detected only a few times. The chain is built from TRBV6-6 and TRBJ2-1; D may match TRBD1 or TRBD2 (5 bases each). Trimming took 6 bases from V and 5 from J, leaving 14 bases between them. In germline, CDR1 is MNHNY, CDR2 SVGAGI (reference sequence). The CDR3 is made up of 14 amino acids. The CDR3 spells CASRGRVRDNEQFF. The CDR3 bases are TGTGCCAGCAGGGGACGGGTCAGGGACAATGAGCAGTTCTTC.

The chain links TRBV7-9 to TRBJ2-2, with TRBD2 matching 8 bases. Unmatched junction bases numbered 11, after V lost 5 bases and J lost 6 bases. The CDR3 spans 16 residues. The germline CDR1 and CDR2 sequences are SEHNR and FQNEAQ (reference sequence). For the CDR3, the DNA is TGTGCCAGCAGCACAACCAAGACTAGCGTAGCCGGGGAGCTGTTTTTT. Protein product: CASSTTKTSVAGELFF. Complete variable domain (other parts from reference TRBV7-9 and TRBJ2-2): DTGVSQNPRHKITKRGQNVTFRCDPISEHNRLYWYRQTLGQGPEFLTYFQNEAQLEKSRLLSDRFSAERPKGSFSTLEIQRTEQGDSAMYLCASSTTKTSVAGELFFGEGSRLTVL.

The chain employs TRBV19 and TRBJ2-7, with 8 bases identical to TRBD1. The germline V gene encodes CDR1 LNHDA and CDR2 SQIVND (reference sequence). J lost 5 bases, V lost 6 bases, and 6 bases had no gene match. The CDR3 runs 13 residues. Here the CDR3 reads CASRRRGRNEQYF. In DNA, the CDR3 is TGTGCCAGTAGACGCAGGGGGCGCAACGAGCAGTACTTC.

This clonotype has more than one count but fewer than ten. This chain joins TRBV5-6 and TRBJ2-7; 8 bases align to TRBD2. The ends lost 4 bases at V and 2 bases at J; junction bases unmatched: 14. Germline assignment: CDR1 SGHDT and CDR2 YYEEEE. The CDR3 contains 17 residues. The CDR3 sequence: CASSPLSPGLGTYEQYF. In DNA, the CDR3 is TGTGCCAGCAGCCCACTCTCGCCGGGACTAGGGACCTACGAGCAGTACTTC.

This clonotype was seen a few times. The chain couples TRBV7-6 to TRBJ2-1; D is perhaps TRBD1 (7 bases). Germline CDR1 SGHVS, CDR2 FNYEAQ. Trimming pared 4 bases from V and 7 bases from J, leaving 20 bases between. The CDR3 contains 16 residues. The CDR3 is CASSSPEGALGNEQFF. The CDR3 nucleotides are TGTGCCAGCAGCTCCCCGGAGGGGGCCCTTGGGAATGAGCAGTTCTTC.

The chain is built from TRBV29-1 and TRBJ2-5; 14 nucleotides line up with TRBD2. CDR3 size: 17 residues. Germline trimming cut 5 bases from V and 5 bases from J; bases unmatched to any gene: 13. Germline V gives CDR1 SQVTM, CDR2 ANQGSEA. In DNA form, the CDR3 reads TGCAGCGTTAAGGGAATGACTAGCGGGGGGGCTCAGGAGACCCAGTACTTC. It codes for CSVKGMTSGGAQETQYF.

This clonotype was found a few times. The chain has TRBV29-1 and TRBJ1-2; D unclear. The CDR3 covers 10 residues. Trimming removed 7 bases at V and 3 bases at J, with 6 bases between. The germline V gene has CDR1 SQVTM and CDR2 ANQGSEA. The CDR3 region is CSAADYGYTF. CDR3 in DNA: TGCAGCGCCGCAGACTATGGCTACACCTTC.

In this sample, this clonotype turned up many times. This chain joins TRBV18 and TRBJ1-1, with D perhaps matching TRBD1 (5 bases). Trimming took off 5 bases at V and 1 base at J, with 17 bases between the two ends. Germline V lookup: CDR1 KGHSH, CDR2 LQKENI. The CDR3 is made up of 16 amino acids. The CDR3 bases are TGTGCCAGCTCATTGCTATCGGGGCAGGCGAACACTGAAGCTTTCTTT. Translated, it gives CASSLLSGQANTEAFF.

This clonotype has just a few counts. The gene calls are TRBV5-1 and TRBJ1-4; D ambiguous. CDR3 length: 15 amino acids. The germline V gene has CDR1 SGHRS and CDR2 YFSETQ. V gave up 0 bases and J gave up 8 bases, with 14 bases separating them. The CDR3, as DNA: TGCGCCAGCAGCTTGGAAGGGCGGCAGTACGAAAAACTGTTTTTT. Translated, it gives CASSLEGRQYEKLFF.

This clonotype was detected only a few times. This sequence joins TRBV19 and TRBJ1-2; perhaps TRBD1 as D (5 bases). The germline V gene has CDR1 LNHDA and CDR2 SQIVND (reference sequence). The CDR3 consists of 19 residues. Trimming cost V 7 bases and J 3 bases, with 30 bases left between them. The CDR3 sequence: CASTDLSREESGTDYGYTF. CDR3 in DNA: TGTGCCAGTACAGATCTATCCCGAGAAGAATCAGGGACCGACTATGGCTACACCTTC.

The V and J genes are TRBV5-1 and TRBJ2-7; 12 nucleotides line up with TRBD2. J lost 2 bases, V lost 7 bases, and 1 base had no gene match. The CDR3 has 13 residues. Germline assignment: CDR1 SGHRS and CDR2 YFSETQ. The CDR3 nucleotides are TGCGCCAGCGGACTAGCGGGGACCTACGAGCAGTACTTC. Its translation: CASGLAGTYEQYF.

There are a few counts of this clonotype. The chain couples TRBV5-1 to TRBJ2-5; D uncertain. The CDR3 loop spans 15 amino acids. Germline assignment: CDR1 SGHRS and CDR2 YFSETQ. Trimming took off 4 bases at V and 2 bases at J, with 15 bases between the two ends. Here the CDR3 reads CASSPEVLLQETQYF. CDR3 DNA sequence: TGCGCCAGCAGCCCAGAGGTTCTCTTACAAGAGACCCAGTACTTC.

This clonotype turned up a few times. J is TRBJ2-1 and V is TRBV5-1; 11 bases line up with TRBD2. CDR3 length: 15 residues. With 1 base clipped from V and 5 bases from J, the junction kept 2 bases outside the gene matches. Germline CDR1 and CDR2: SGHRS and YFSETQ. This chain's CDR3 is CASSLMTSGNNEQFF. Here the CDR3 DNA reads TGCGCCAGCAGCTTGATGACTAGCGGGAACAATGAGCAGTTCTTC.

This clonotype was found a few times. The V gene is TRBV9, the J gene TRBJ2-5; 8 bases agree with TRBD2. The CDR3 spans 16 residues. V lost 0 bases and J lost 4; bases outside the gene matches: 8. From germline, CDR1 is SGDLS and CDR2 YYNGEE. The CDR3 loop reads CASSVEGGGYGETQYF. In DNA form, the CDR3 reads TGTGCCAGCAGCGTAGAGGGCGGGGGGTACGGAGAGACCCAGTACTTC.

Sample share makes this clonotype medium-sized. The V and J genes are TRBV27 and TRBJ1-5; perhaps TRBD1 as D (6 bases). Trimming took 5 bases from V and 6 from J, leaving 17 bases between them. CDR1 and CDR2 (germline): MNHEY, SMNVEV (reference sequence). CDR3 size: 15 residues. CDR3 sequence reads: CASSLAGALGQPQHF. DNA for the CDR3: TGTGCCAGCAGTCTGGCGGGGGCGCTAGGTCAGCCCCAGCATTTT.

This clonotype was observed at least ten times. Relative to the germline gene, one junction end is altered; a read error may explain this. The chain is built from TRBV4-3 and TRBJ2-3; TRBD2 matches at 7 bases. Germline V gives CDR1 LGHNA, CDR2 YSLEER. This CDR3 has 15 residues. This chain's CDR3 is CASSQDRLARGPLDF. CDR3 DNA sequence: TGCGCCAGCAGCCAAGATCGACTAGCTCGAGGGCCGTTGGATTTT.

The chain couples TRBV27 to TRBJ2-7; 10 nucleotides line up with TRBD1. The CDR3 has 14 amino acids. V was pared by 6 bases and J by 4 bases, with 6 bases of the junction left unmatched. CDR1 MNHEY and CDR2 SMNVEV come from the germline V gene (reference sequence). This CDR3 is CASSGDRGMYEQYF. The DNA for the CDR3 is TGTGCCAGCAGCGGGGACAGGGGCATGTACGAGCAGTACTTC.

The J gene is TRBJ2-1, the V gene TRBV6-6; 7 nucleotides align to TRBD1. The CDR3 runs to 16 residues. V lost 6 bases, J lost 4 bases, and 12 bases stayed unmatched. Germline V gene lookup returns CDR1 MNHNY and CDR2 SVGAGI (reference sequence). CDR3 in amino acids: CASSLGQVPSYNEQFF. The CDR3 DNA reads TGTGCCAGCAGCCTCGGACAGGTCCCCTCGTACAATGAGCAGTTCTTC.

This clonotype was seen repeatedly, ten times or more. DNA for the CDR3: TGTGCCAGCAACACATTGACAGGGGGCACAGATACGCAGTATTTT. Protein: CASNTLTGGTDTQYF. This chain connects TRBV7-9 to TRBJ2-3; 8 bases agree with TRBD1. Germline loops: CDR1 SEHNR, CDR2 FQNEAQ (reference sequence). The CDR3 is 15 amino acids. Germline trimming cut 7 bases from V and 1 base from J; bases unmatched to any gene: 7. Filled out from reference TRBV7-9 and TRBJ2-3, the complete variable domain reads DTGVSQNPRHKITKRGQNVTFRCDPISEHNRLYWYRQTLGQGPEFLTYFQNEAQLEKSRLLSDRFSAERPKGSFSTLEIQRTEQGDSAMYLCASNTLTGGTDTQYFGPGTRLTVL.

This clonotype was counted many times. This rearrangement joins TRBV9 to TRBJ2-7; perhaps TRBD2 as D (5 bases). CDR1 is SGDLS, CDR2 YYNGEE, per germline. Trimming removed 0 bases at V and 2 bases at J, with 12 bases between. CDR3 size: 15 residues. CDR3 sequence: CASSVGGLPAYEQYF. The DNA for the CDR3 is TGTGCCAGCAGCGTAGGAGGGCTTCCAGCCTACGAGCAGTACTTC.

This clonotype was found a few times. The chain is built from TRBV11-3 and TRBJ2-1, with TRBD1 matching over 7 bases. This CDR3 is built from 15 residues. The germline CDR1 and CDR2 sequences are SGHNT and YENEEA. V shed 0 bases, J shed 6 bases, and the junction held 5 bases outside the gene matches. CDR3 coding DNA: TGTGCCAGCAGCTTAGAGACAGGGTGGGGCAATGAGCAGTTCTTC. Translating it yields CASSLETGWGNEQFF.

The chain links TRBV19 to TRBJ2-1; the D gene is possibly TRBD2 (5 bases). The CDR3 spans 14 residues. Germline V gene sequence: CDR1 LNHDA, CDR2 SQIVND (reference sequence). Trimming took off 7 bases at V and 3 bases at J, with 13 bases between the two ends. The CDR3 DNA reads TGTGCCAGTATGGGTGCGGGCAACTACAATGAGCAGTTCTTC. It is translated as CASMGAGNYNEQFF.

This clonotype was counted only a few times. The rearrangement links TRBV15 to TRBJ2-5; D remains unclear. The CDR3 length is 11 residues. Trimming removed 3 bases at V and 5 bases at J, with 4 bases between. From germline, CDR1 is LNHNV and CDR2 YYDKDF (reference sequence). DNA of the CDR3: TGTGCCACCAGCAGTGGGGAGACCCAGTACTTC. Translating gives CATSSGETQYF. Full variable domain (outside the CDR3, taken from reference TRBV15 and TRBJ2-5): DAMVIQNPRYQVTQFGKPVTLSCSQTLNHNVMYWYQQKSSQAPKLLFHYYDKDFNNEADTPDNFQSRRPNTSFCFLDIRSPGLGDTAMYLCATSSGETQYFGPGTRLLVL.

V and J are TRBV20-1 and TRBJ2-3; unclear D gene. The CDR3 has 13 residues. V lost 6 bases and J 11 bases, leaving 21 bases between the germline ends. Germline values: CDR1 DFQATT, CDR2 SNEGSKA (reference sequence). The CDR3, as DNA: TGCAGTGCCGCAAGTCTCACAGCCGAGGAGCAGTATTTT. It specifies CSAASLTAEEQYF.